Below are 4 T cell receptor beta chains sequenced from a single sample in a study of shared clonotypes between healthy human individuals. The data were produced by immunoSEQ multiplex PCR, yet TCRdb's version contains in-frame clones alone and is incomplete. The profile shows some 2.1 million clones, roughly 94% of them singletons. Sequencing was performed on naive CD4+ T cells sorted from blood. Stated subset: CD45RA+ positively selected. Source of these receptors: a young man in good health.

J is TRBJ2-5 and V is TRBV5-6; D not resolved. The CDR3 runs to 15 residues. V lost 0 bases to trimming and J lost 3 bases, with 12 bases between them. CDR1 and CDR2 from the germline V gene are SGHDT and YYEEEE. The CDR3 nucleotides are TGTGCCAGCAGCTTGGATGTCAGAAGCGAAGAGACCCAGTACTTC. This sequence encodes CASSLDVRSEETQYF.

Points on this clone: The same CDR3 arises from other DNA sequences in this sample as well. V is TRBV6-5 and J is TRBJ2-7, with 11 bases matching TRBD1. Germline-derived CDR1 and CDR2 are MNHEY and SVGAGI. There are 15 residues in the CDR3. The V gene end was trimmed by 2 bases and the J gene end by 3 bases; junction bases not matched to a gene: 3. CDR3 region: CASSYRDRGIYEQYF. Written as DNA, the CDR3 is TGTGCCAGCAGTTACCGGGACAGGGGGATCTACGAGCAGTACTTC.

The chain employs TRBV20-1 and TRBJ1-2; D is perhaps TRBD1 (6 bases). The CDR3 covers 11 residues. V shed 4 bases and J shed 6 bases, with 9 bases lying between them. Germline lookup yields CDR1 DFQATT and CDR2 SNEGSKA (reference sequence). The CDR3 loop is CSAKQGHGYTF. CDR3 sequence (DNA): TGCAGTGCTAAACAGGGCCATGGCTACACCTTC.

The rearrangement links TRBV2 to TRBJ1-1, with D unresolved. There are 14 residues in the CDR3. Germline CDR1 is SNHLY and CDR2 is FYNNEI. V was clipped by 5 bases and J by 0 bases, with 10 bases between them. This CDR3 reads CASSFGLLNTEAFF. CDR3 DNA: TGTGCCAGCAGTTTTGGGCTTTTGAACACTGAAGCTTTCTTT.